The 18 T cell receptor beta chains in this list originate from one sample, sequenced in a study of blood T cell repertoires in COVID-19. Assay: immunoSEQ multiplex PCR; the TCRdb copy retains only in-frame clones and omits some. Of about 270,000 clones in the sample, 91% were seen once. Specimen: peripheral blood. The receptors come from a person aged 18 to 30 with COVID-19, enrolled during active disease.

A single count supports this clone. V and J are TRBV4-1 and TRBJ2-7; TRBD1 aligns across 9 bases. The junction had 6 bases not matched to a gene; V was cut back by 1 base and J by 5 bases. CDR3 length: 15 amino acids. The germline CDR1 and CDR2 sequences are MGHRA and YSYEKL. The CDR3 DNA is TGCGCCAGCAGCCAAGTAGGGGACAGGGCCCACGAGCAGTACTTC. It translates to CASSQVGDRAHEQYF.

The rearrangement uses TRBV4-1 and TRBJ2-1, with a possible D match to TRBD2 (5 bases). The germline CDR1 and CDR2 sequences are MGHRA and YSYEKL. The ends were cut back, 3 bases at V and 3 bases at J, with 12 bases in the middle. The CDR3 loop spans 15 amino acids. CDR3 in amino acids: CASSQRGSDYNEQFF. DNA of the CDR3: TGCGCCAGCAGCCAGAGAGGGAGCGACTACAATGAGCAGTTCTTC.

The genes are TRBV5-4 and TRBJ2-1, with D perhaps TRBD1 (6 bases). The CDR3 is made up of 16 amino acids. V lost 4 bases and J lost 0, with 14 bases in between. Germline V gene data show CDR1 as SGHNT and CDR2 as YYREEE (reference sequence). This CDR3 reads CASSKGQLSSYNEQFF. DNA for the CDR3: TGTGCCAGCAGCAAGGGACAATTGAGCTCCTACAATGAGCAGTTCTTC.

The rearrangement links TRBV10-3 to TRBJ1-1; TRBD1 is a possible D gene (5 bases). Germline V lookup: CDR1 ENHRY, CDR2 SYGVKD. V was pared by 0 bases and J by 1 base, with 12 bases between. CDR3 size: 16 residues. The CDR3 nucleotides are TGTGCCATCAGTGAGTCGGGTGGGGCCGGGAACACTGAAGCTTTCTTT. This translates into CAISESGGAGNTEAFF.

V gene TRBV13 combines with J gene TRBJ2-5; perhaps TRBD2 as D (6 bases). Germline V gene sequence: CDR1 PRHDT, CDR2 FYEKMQ (reference sequence). The CDR3 contains 14 residues. Trimming left V 3 bases short and J 1 base short, with 9 bases between. The CDR3 nucleotides are TGTGCCAGCAGCTTTCGGGACTCCCAAGAGACCCAGTACTTC. Translation gives CASSFRDSQETQYF.

This rearrangement joins TRBV9 to TRBJ2-1, with a weak D call TRBD1 (6 bases). The CDR3 has 14 amino acids. The V end was cut by 4 bases, the J end by 3 bases, with 11 bases between. In germline, CDR1 is SGDLS, CDR2 YYNGEE. This CDR3 is CASSPVGGYNEQFF. Written as DNA, the CDR3 is TGTGCCAGCAGCCCCGTAGGGGGCTACAATGAGCAGTTCTTC.

The chain is built from TRBV28 and TRBJ1-6; TRBD1 aligns across 8 bases. Germline trimming cut 1 base from V and 14 bases from J; bases unmatched to any gene: 1. This CDR3 region has 12 residues. Germline V gene sequence: CDR1 MDHEN, CDR2 SYDVKM. CDR3 bases: TGTGCCAGCAGTTTATCGGACAGGGCCCTCCACTTT. Amino acids: CASSLSDRALHF.

This chain connects TRBV2 to TRBJ2-1; possibly TRBD2 for D (7 bases). CDR3 length: 15 residues. V shed 2 bases and J shed 6 bases, with 14 bases lying between them. In germline, CDR1 is SNHLY, CDR2 FYNNEI. The CDR3 protein is CASSESSGGPNEQFF. The CDR3 DNA is TGTGCCAGCAGTGAATCCTCCGGGGGGCCCAATGAGCAGTTCTTC.

This chain uses TRBV7-9 with TRBJ1-4; D uncertain. CDR1 and CDR2 (germline): SEHNR, FQNEAQ (reference sequence). Deletions cut 5 bases from V and 0 bases from J, with 10 bases between. The CDR3 is 15 residues long. CDR3 nucleotide sequence: TGTGCCAGCAGCCTCCGGGATGCAACTAATGAAAAACTGTTTTTT. As protein: CASSLRDATNEKLFF.

This chain links TRBV10-3 with TRBJ2-1, with a tentative D call TRBD2 (6 bases). The V and J ends lost 8 bases and 5 bases respectively, with 16 bases between them. The CDR3 is 14 amino acids. From germline, CDR1 is ENHRY and CDR2 SYGVKD. Here the CDR3 reads CAIGQNQRDNEQFF. Here the CDR3 DNA reads TGTGCCATCGGTCAGAATCAGCGGGACAATGAGCAGTTCTTC.

This chain uses TRBV7-9 with TRBJ2-4; D may be TRBD2 (5 bases). The germline V and J ends were trimmed by 4 bases and 8 bases, with 15 bases remaining between them. Looked up from germline, CDR1 is SEHNR and CDR2 is FQNEAQ (reference sequence). There are 14 residues in the CDR3. The CDR3 is CASSSGLPLDIQYF. The DNA of the CDR3 is TGTGCCAGCAGCTCCGGACTTCCCCTGGACATTCAGTACTTC.

The chain has TRBV19 and TRBJ1-5; 9 bases map to TRBD1. V was pared by 6 bases and J by 5 bases, with 11 bases of the junction left unmatched. The CDR3 spans 16 residues. Germline V lookup: CDR1 LNHDA, CDR2 SQIVND (reference sequence). The CDR3 region is CASRGLDRGSDQPQHF. DNA of the CDR3: TGTGCCAGTAGGGGCTTGGACAGGGGCTCGGATCAGCCCCAGCATTTT.

The chain carries TRBV9 and TRBJ2-3; 7 nucleotides align to TRBD2. The CDR3 has 17 amino acids. Per the germline V gene, CDR1 is SGDLS and CDR2 is YYNGEE. The trim removed 3 bases at V and 0 bases at J, leaving 10 bases unmatched. CDR3 nucleotide sequence: TGTGCCAGCAGCGCCCCGACTAGCCCAAAAAGCACAGATACGCAGTATTTT. This gives the protein CASSAPTSPKSTDTQYF.

The V and J genes are TRBV11-2 and TRBJ1-5; D remains ambiguous. Per germline, CDR1 SGHAT and CDR2 FQNNGV. The ends were cut back, 1 base at V and 4 bases at J, with 5 bases in the middle. The CDR3 is made up of 13 amino acids. CDR3 coding DNA: TGTGCCAGCAGCTTAGCCTTAAATCAGCCCCAGCATTTT. Translated: CASSLALNQPQHF.

The V and J genes are TRBV10-3 and TRBJ1-2; 9 nucleotides match TRBD1. V dropped 10 bases and J dropped 4; count of bases not matched to a gene: 13. Germline V gives CDR1 ENHRY, CDR2 SYGVKD. The CDR3 sequence is 15 residues long. This chain's CDR3 is CATDSPGQGSYGYTF. DNA of the CDR3: TGTGCCACCGACTCACCGGGACAGGGCTCCTATGGCTACACCTTC.

The V gene is TRBV5-6, the J gene TRBJ1-3; D unclear. Trimming took off 0 bases at V and 4 bases at J, with 8 bases between the two ends. Per germline, CDR1 SGHDT and CDR2 YYEEEE. This CDR3 is built from 14 residues. CDR3 bases: TGTGCCAGCAGCTTGGGACGGGAAGGAAACACCATATATTTT. Translation: CASSLGREGNTIYF.

This rearrangement joins TRBV4-2 to TRBJ2-2; D perhaps matches TRBD1 (6 bases). The CDR3 runs to 17 residues. In germline, CDR1 is LGHNA, CDR2 YNFKEQ. V lost 4 bases to trimming and J lost 0 bases, with 15 bases between them. CDR3 residues: CASSPATGTTNTGELFF. In DNA form, the CDR3 reads TGTGCCAGCAGCCCAGCTACCGGGACAACGAACACCGGGGAGCTGTTTTTT.

The chain combines TRBV7-9 with TRBJ1-3; possible D gene TRBD1, 5 bases. Germline values: CDR1 SEHNR, CDR2 FQNEAQ (reference sequence). This CDR3 region has 14 residues. Trimming shortened V by 2 bases and J by 2 bases, and 7 bases separated the two germline ends. Here the CDR3 DNA reads TGTGCCAGCAGCTTAATGACAGCTGGAAACACCATATATTTT. Translated, it gives CASSLMTAGNTIYF.